This TCR beta chain is drawn from a study of patients and donors after allogeneic stem cell transplantation. TCRdb re-derived calls from the RT-PCR reads in MiXCR, one entry per CDR3 protein. Found here are approximately 410,000 distinct CDR3 sequences, 16% of them singletons; the top ten hold less than 8%. This CDR3 comprises 17 residues. V lost 5 bases and J lost 3; bases outside the gene matches: 14. The V gene's germline CDR1 is SGHTA and CDR2 FQGNSA. The V gene is TRBV7-2, the J gene TRBJ1-2; 8 bases are shared with TRBD1. Sequencing was performed on blood, either unsorted or a sorted T cell fraction (not recorded which). The source of this sequence is a human donor who was either an allogeneic HSCT recipient or a stem cell or donor lymphocyte infusion donor (not recorded which). It is not recorded whose cells these are; they may come from a transplant donor. This CDR3 is CASSRRSGQAIYYGYTF. The CDR3 region has the DNA TGTGCCAGCAGCCGCCGATCGGGACAGGCTATCTACTATGGCTACACCTTC.